Listed below are T cell receptor beta chains from one sample, sequenced in a study of cytomegalovirus exposure and HLA in healthy donors. The table came from immunoSEQ multiplex PCR; TCRdb's copy has only in-frame clones and leaves some out. Seen here are 120,000 or so clones, 80% observed once, and the top ten hold 1%. The sample comprised PBMCs. Receptors originate from a man aged 35-49 years in good health and CMV-seronegative. Both conserved end residues are trimmed from each CDR3. The D gene is left open where the match is weak.

TRBV6-1	TRBJ1-1	TRBD1	ASEGQGAEGTEAF
TRBV7-6	TRBJ2-2	TRBD2	ASSLSPSGSLGELF
TRBV5-4	TRBJ2-5	TRBD1	ASSSSDREETQY
TRBV30	TRBJ1-3	-	ACSLGGSGNTIY
TRBV5-5	TRBJ2-7	-	ASSLGQLASYEQY
TRBV18	TRBJ1-5	-	ASSPGGDSNQPQH
TRBV5-1	TRBJ2-3	TRBD2	ASSLGASGTDTQY
TRBV25-1	TRBJ2-3	-	ASSSRGSTDTQY
TRBV2	TRBJ1-1	-	ASSLPPGNTEAF
TRBV6-1	TRBJ2-5	TRBD1	AISRGPIETQY
TRBV10-3	TRBJ2-1	TRBD1	AISLQGAHNEQF
TRBV2	TRBJ2-2	TRBD1	ASSEGQGWGELF
TRBV18	TRBJ2-2	-	ASSPTAPTNTGELF
TRBV6-1	TRBJ1-6	-	ASSELGGATLH
TRBV28	TRBJ1-2	TRBD1	ASSPSGTGGYT
TRBV9	TRBJ2-7	-	ASSVVNRPPVF
TRBV5-1	TRBJ1-1	-	ASTRFPSPGTEAF
TRBV19	TRBJ2-1	TRBD2	ASSSGGLGDNEQF
TRBV6-5	TRBJ2-5	-	ASSLYSDSWKTQY
TRBV10-3	TRBJ2-7	TRBD1	AISALQGADEQY
TRBV30	TRBJ1-6	TRBD1	AWAGTENSPLH
TRBV2	TRBJ1-4	TRBD1	ASSGQGQANEKLF
TRBV4-1	TRBJ2-5	TRBD2	ASSQGTSGGTLTETQY
TRBV6-6	TRBJ1-5	-	ASSYDRSGNQPQH
TRBV30	TRBJ2-2	-	AWSPPNRAGELF
TRBV5-1	TRBJ2-2	-	ASSLGQGATGELF
TRBV2	TRBJ2-7	-	ASSEWAGPQY
TRBV7-9	TRBJ1-1	-	ASSLVEVDTEAF
TRBV2	TRBJ1-6	-	ASSDLQRDLH
TRBV7-8	TRBJ1-5	-	ASSMQGLGNQPQH
TRBV9	TRBJ1-2	-	ASSVGQTYGYT
TRBV27	TRBJ2-5	-	ASSLSVVGTQY
TRBV4-1	TRBJ2-5	-	ASSQPSLYGRGTQY
TRBV7-7	TRBJ2-3	-	ASSPSGTDTQY
TRBV10-3	TRBJ1-1	-	AITNRAEAF
TRBV30	TRBJ2-7	TRBD1	AWSVRTGSEQY
TRBV13	TRBJ2-3	-	ASSRQRTDTQY
TRBV4-2	TRBJ2-6	-	ASSQAGVGGANVLT
TRBV11-2	TRBJ2-7	-	ASSLDPGLQQY
TRBV18	TRBJ1-1	TRBD1	ASSPLGQVGTEAF
TRBV27	TRBJ2-2	TRBD2	ASSVGLAGGLNTGELF
TRBV19	TRBJ1-5	-	ASSIQVGYSNQPQH
TRBV5-1	TRBJ2-5	-	ASSARIQETQY
TRBV7-9	TRBJ2-3	-	ASSFSVLSSTDTQY
TRBV28	TRBJ1-4	-	ASSFSGAAEKLF
TRBV5-1	TRBJ1-1	-	ASSLDGDTEAF
TRBV11-2	TRBJ2-5	-	ASSLLLGRQETQY
TRBV21-1	TRBJ2-7	-	ASSKGGLMKYSYEQY
TRBV7-9	TRBJ2-1	-	ASSLGNRGGNEQF
TRBV7-2	TRBJ2-5	-	ASSPGGTRTRETQY
TRBV20-1	TRBJ1-1	-	SARSATEAF
TRBV6-1	TRBJ2-7	TRBD2	ASEGLANSYEQY
TRBV6-6	TRBJ1-1	TRBD1	ASILQGGMNTEAF
TRBV29-1	TRBJ2-3	-	SAGRQIDTQY